The present T cell receptor beta chain was sequenced within a study of T cell repertoires in cytomegalovirus infection. Across the study: Based on public TCR beta signatures, there were indications of CMV infection and of a matching HLA type.

The study's findings and limits: What dominated the ex vivo response were HLA-C-restricted CMV-specific TCR beta clonotypes.

Germline CDR1 LGHNA, CDR2 YNFKEQ. This CDR3 comprises 15 residues. The V gene end was trimmed by 3 bases and the J gene end by 5 bases; junction bases not matched to a gene: 7. MiXCR, applied by TCRdb to the reads, yields one record per CDR3 protein. This table has under 850,000 distinct CDR3 sequences, around a third appearing once. Concerning this clonotype: Its target is not known.

V usage is TRBV4-2 and J usage is TRBJ2-5, with 9 bases aligning to TRBD2. The source of this sequence is a human donor in good health (CMV status not recorded). Some clones in this sample may be carry-over from other donors' samples. Sample: cultured PBMCs, taken from culture after CMV antigen stimulation. CDR3 in amino acids: CASSHRAGGEETQYF. The DNA of the CDR3 is TGTGCCAGCAGCCATCGAGCGGGGGGTGAGGAGACCCAGTACTTC.